The 5 T cell receptor beta chains below all came from one sample that was sequenced in a study of cytomegalovirus exposure and HLA in healthy donors. In the PCR, 60 Vbeta and 13 Jbeta primers were used. Generated by immunoSEQ multiplex PCR, the TCRdb table keeps only in-frame clones and is missing some. The profile shows some 140,000 clones, almost 80% of them singletons. The sample taken for sequencing was PBMCs. The receptors originated from a man aged 18 to 29 in good health and CMV-seronegative.

This chain connects TRBV11-1 to TRBJ2-5; 8 bases map to TRBD2. The germline gives CDR1 SGHAT, CDR2 FQDESV (reference sequence). This CDR3 spans 15 amino acids. V shed 3 bases and J 2 bases; nucleotides not matched to a gene: 5. The chain's CDR3 is CASSFPSGGQETQYF. The CDR3, as DNA: TGTGCCAGCAGCTTTCCCAGCGGGGGTCAAGAGACCCAGTACTTC.

This clone has only a few counts. The V call is TRBV18, the J call TRBJ1-1; D may be TRBD1 (6 bases). V lost 1 base to trimming and J lost 1 base, with 7 bases between them. Per the germline V gene, CDR1 is KGHSH and CDR2 is LQKENI. The CDR3 spans 14 residues. CDR3 sequence: CASSPQGENTEAFF. Written as DNA, the CDR3 is TGTGCCAGCTCACCACAGGGGGAGAACACTGAAGCTTTCTTT.

This rearrangement joins TRBV18 to TRBJ1-5; 8 nucleotides line up with TRBD1. The germline CDR1 and CDR2 sequences are KGHSH and LQKENI. V shed 3 bases, J shed 5 bases, and the junction held 6 bases outside the gene matches. The length of the CDR3 is 15 residues. CDR3 sequence reads: CASSPGTGGDQPQHF. The CDR3 nucleotides are TGTGCCAGCTCACCCGGGACAGGTGGGGATCAGCCCCAGCATTTT.

The chain links TRBV10-3 to TRBJ2-7; D remains ambiguous. Germline CDR1 ENHRY, CDR2 SYGVKD. The V end was cut by 7 bases, the J end by 3 bases, with 16 bases between. The CDR3 is 14 amino acids. CDR3 in amino acids: CAIKDLGTRYEQYF. For the CDR3, the DNA is TGTGCCATCAAGGATCTAGGAACCCGCTACGAGCAGTACTTC.

The rearrangement links TRBV4-2 to TRBJ1-2, with D possibly TRBD1 on 5 matching bases. V was clipped by 1 base and J by 5 bases, with 11 bases between them. The CDR3 is 14 residues long. CDR1 LGHNA and CDR2 YNFKEQ come from the germline V gene. The CDR3: CASSQGEGEYGYTF. The CDR3 bases are TGTGCCAGCAGCCAAGGGGAAGGGGAATATGGCTACACCTTC.